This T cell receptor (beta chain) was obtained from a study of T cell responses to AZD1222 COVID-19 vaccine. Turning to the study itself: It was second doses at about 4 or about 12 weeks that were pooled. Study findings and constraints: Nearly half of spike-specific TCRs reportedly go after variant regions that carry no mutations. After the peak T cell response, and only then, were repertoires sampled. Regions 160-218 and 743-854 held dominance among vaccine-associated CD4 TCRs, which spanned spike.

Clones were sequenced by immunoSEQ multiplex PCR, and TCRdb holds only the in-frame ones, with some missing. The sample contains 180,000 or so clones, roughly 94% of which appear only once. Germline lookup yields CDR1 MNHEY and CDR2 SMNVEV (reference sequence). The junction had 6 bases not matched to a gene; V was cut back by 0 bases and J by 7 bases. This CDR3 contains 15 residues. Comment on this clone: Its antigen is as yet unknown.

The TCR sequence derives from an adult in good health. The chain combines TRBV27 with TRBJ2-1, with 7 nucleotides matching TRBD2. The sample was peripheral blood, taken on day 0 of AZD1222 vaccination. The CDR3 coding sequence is TGTGCCAGCAGTTTATCATCTACTAGCGCGAATGAGCAGTTCTTC. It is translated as CASSLSSTSANEQFF.